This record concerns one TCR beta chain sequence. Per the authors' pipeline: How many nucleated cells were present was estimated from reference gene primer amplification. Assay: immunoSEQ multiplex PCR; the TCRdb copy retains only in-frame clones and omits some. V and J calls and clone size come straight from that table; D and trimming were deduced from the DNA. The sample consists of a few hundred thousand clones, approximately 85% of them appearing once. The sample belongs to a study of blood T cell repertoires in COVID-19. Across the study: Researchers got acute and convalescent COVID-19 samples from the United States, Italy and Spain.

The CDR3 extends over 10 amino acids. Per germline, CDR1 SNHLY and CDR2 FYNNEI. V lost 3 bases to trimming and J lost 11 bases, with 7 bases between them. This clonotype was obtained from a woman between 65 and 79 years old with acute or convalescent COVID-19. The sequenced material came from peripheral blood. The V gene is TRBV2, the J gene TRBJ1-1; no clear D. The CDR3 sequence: CASSELRAFF. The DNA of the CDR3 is TGTGCCAGCAGTGAGCTCCGGGCTTTCTTT.